Sequencing of this TCR beta chain was carried out in a study of blood T cell repertoires in COVID-19. This CDR3 comprises 15 residues. Looked up from germline, CDR1 is MNHNS and CDR2 is SASEGT. V shed 3 bases, J shed 2 bases, and the junction held 1 base outside the gene matches. Some clones are missing from TCRdb's copy, which holds only in-frame ones; the method was immunoSEQ multiplex PCR. Counted here are hundreds of thousands of clones, 85% to 90% occurring once; the ten biggest clones make up just over 0.85%. Sequencing was done on a sample of PBMCs or T cells enriched from blood (not recorded which). V is TRBV6-1 and J is TRBJ2-6, with 7 bases aligning to TRBD1. The TCR originated in a middle-aged man who had been exposed to COVID-19. The CDR3 loop is CASSDQGAGANVLTF. The CDR3 DNA follows: TGTGCCAGCAGTGACCAGGGGGCTGGGGCCAACGTCCTGACTTTC.